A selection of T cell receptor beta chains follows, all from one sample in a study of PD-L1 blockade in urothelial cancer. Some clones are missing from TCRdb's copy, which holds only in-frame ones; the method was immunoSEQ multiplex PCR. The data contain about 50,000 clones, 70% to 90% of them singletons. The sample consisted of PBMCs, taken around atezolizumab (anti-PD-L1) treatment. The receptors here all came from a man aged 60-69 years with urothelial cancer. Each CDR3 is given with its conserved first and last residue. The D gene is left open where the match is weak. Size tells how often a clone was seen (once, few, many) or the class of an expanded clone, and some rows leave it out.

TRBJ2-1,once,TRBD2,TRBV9,CASSVGTSGGYEQFF,TGTGCCAGCAGCGTAGGGACTAGCGGGGGCTACGAGCAGTTCTTC
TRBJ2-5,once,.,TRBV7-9,CASSLDGTSEQYF,TGTGCCAGCAGCTTAGACGGGACATCGGAGCAGTACTTC
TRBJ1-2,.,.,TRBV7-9,CASSSRGGDGYTF,TGTGCCAGCAGCTCCCGAGGGGGAGATGGCTACACCTTC
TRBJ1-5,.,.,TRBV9,CASSVSSGSNQPQHF,TGTGCCAGCAGCGTAAGTTCCGGTAGCAATCAGCCCCAGCATTTT
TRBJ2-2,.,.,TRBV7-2,CASSLDYTNTGELFF,TGTGCCAGCAGCTTAGACTACACGAACACCGGGGAGCTGTTTTTT
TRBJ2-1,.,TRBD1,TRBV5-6,CASSLPTGGYNEQFF,TGTGCCAGCAGCTTGCCCACAGGGGGCTACAATGAGCAGTTCTTC
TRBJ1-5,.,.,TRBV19,CACKPLEAGTTNQPQHF,TGTGCCTGTAAACCCCTCGAGGCCGGGACAACGAATCAGCCCCAGCATTTT
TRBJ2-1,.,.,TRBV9,CASNREGRRNEQFF,TGTGCCAGCAACAGGGAGGGGCGGCGCAATGAGCAGTTCTTC
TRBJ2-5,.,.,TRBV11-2,CASSVSGGRETQYF,TGTGCCAGCAGCGTTTCCGGGGGGCGCGAGACCCAGTACTTC
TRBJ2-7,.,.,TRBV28,CASSRGQIVPYEQYF,TGTGCCAGCAGTCGAGGACAGATAGTACCCTACGAGCAGTACTTC
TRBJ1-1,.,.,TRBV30,CAWQAGQNTEAFF,TGTGCCTGGCAGGCAGGGCAGAACACTGAAGCTTTCTTT
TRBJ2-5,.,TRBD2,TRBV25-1,CASSHSSGGVETQYF,TGTGCCAGCAGTCACTCTAGCGGGGGTGTGGAGACCCAGTACTTC
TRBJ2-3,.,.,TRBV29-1,CSVEGLTSTDTQYF,TGCAGCGTTGAGGGGCTTACTAGCACAGATACGCAGTATTTT
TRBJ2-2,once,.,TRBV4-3,CASSQQRTGNTGELFF,TGCGCCAGCAGCCAACAGCGGACTGGAAACACCGGGGAGCTGTTTTTT
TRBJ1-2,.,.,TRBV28,CASSLWTAYGYTF,TGTGCCAGCAGTTTATGGACTGCCTATGGCTACACCTTC
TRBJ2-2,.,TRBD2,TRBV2,CASNLAGGRNTGELFF,TGTGCCAGCAATTTAGCGGGGGGGCGGAACACCGGGGAGCTGTTTTTT
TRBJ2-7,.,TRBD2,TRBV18,CASSPRPGGSGSYEQYF,TGTGCCAGCTCACCGAGACCGGGGGGGAGTGGATCCTACGAGCAGTACTTC
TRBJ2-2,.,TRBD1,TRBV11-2,CASSRPPGQANTGELFF,TGTGCCAGCAGCCGACCGCCGGGACAGGCGAACACCGGGGAGCTGTTTTTT
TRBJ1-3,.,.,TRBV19,CASSIQAQGGNTIYF,TGTGCCAGTAGTATCCAGGCCCAGGGGGGAAACACCATATATTTT
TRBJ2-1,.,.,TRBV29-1,CSVPRRGGPDNEQFF,TGCAGCGTCCCGCGGAGGGGGGGCCCTGACAATGAGCAGTTCTTC
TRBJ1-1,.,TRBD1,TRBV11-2,CASSDRGLNTEAFF,TGTGCCAGCAGTGACAGGGGGCTTAACACTGAAGCTTTCTTT
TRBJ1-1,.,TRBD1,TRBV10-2,CASRTGANTEAFF,TGCGCCAGCAGGACAGGGGCGAACACTGAAGCTTTCTTT
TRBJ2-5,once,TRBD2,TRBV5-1,CASSFLTSGEQTQYF,TGCGCCAGCAGCTTTTTGACTAGCGGGGAGCAGACCCAGTACTTC
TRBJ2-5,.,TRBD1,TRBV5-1,CASSPGRGQGETQYF,TGCGCCAGCAGCCCTGGTAGGGGGCAAGGGGAGACCCAGTACTTC
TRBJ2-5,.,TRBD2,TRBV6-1,CASSVTSGGAGETQYF,TGTGCCAGCAGTGTGACTAGCGGGGGGGCGGGAGAGACCCAGTACTTC
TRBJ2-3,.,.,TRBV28,CASSSWANTQYF,TGTGCCAGCAGTTCATGGGCCAATACGCAGTATTTT
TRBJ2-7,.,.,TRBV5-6,CASSTLTSSYEQYF,TGTGCCAGCAGTACTCTTACCTCCTCCTACGAGCAGTACTTC
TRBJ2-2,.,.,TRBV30,CAWSVRGYGGELFF,TGTGCCTGGAGTGTAAGAGGGTATGGCGGGGAGCTGTTTTTT
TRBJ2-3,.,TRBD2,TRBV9,CASSVGASGGFTDTQYF,TGTGCCAGCAGCGTAGGTGCCAGCGGGGGGTTCACAGATACGCAGTATTTT
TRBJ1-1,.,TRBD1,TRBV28,CASRGYETQGAFAEAFF,TGTGCCAGCAGGGGATACGAGACACAGGGGGCATTTGCTGAAGCTTTCTTT
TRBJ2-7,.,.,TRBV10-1,CASRLPQGSNEQYF,TGCGCCAGCAGGCTTCCCCAGGGCAGCAACGAGCAGTACTTC
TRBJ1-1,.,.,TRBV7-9,CASSSGLREAFF,TGTGCCAGCAGCTCCGGACTAAGGGAGGCTTTCTTT
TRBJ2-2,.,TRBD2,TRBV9,CASSVTSDPPGELFF,TGTGCCAGCAGCGTAACTAGCGACCCCCCCGGGGAGCTGTTTTTT
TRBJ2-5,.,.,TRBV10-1,CASSRTFQETQYF,TGCGCCAGCAGCCGGACTTTCCAAGAGACCCAGTACTTC
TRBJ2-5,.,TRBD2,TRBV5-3,CARSWASGGHGTQYF,TGTGCCAGAAGTTGGGCTAGCGGGGGCCACGGGACCCAGTACTTC
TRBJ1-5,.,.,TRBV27,CASSLSGGRTQPQHF,TGTGCCAGCAGTTTATCAGGTGGGAGGACTCAGCCCCAGCATTTT
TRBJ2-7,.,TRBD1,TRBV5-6,CASSAGTGGTYEQYF,TGTGCCAGCAGCGCCGGGACAGGAGGAACCTACGAGCAGTACTTC
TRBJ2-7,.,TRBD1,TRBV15,CATSTGQGRYEQYF,TGTGCCACCAGCACGGGACAGGGACGCTACGAGCAGTACTTC
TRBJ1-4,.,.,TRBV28,CASSFSGVGEKLFF,TGTGCCAGCAGTTTTTCGGGAGTAGGAGAAAAACTGTTTTTT